This record covers a single T cell receptor (beta chain). The sample belongs to a study of blood T cell repertoires in COVID-19. Generated by immunoSEQ multiplex PCR, the TCRdb table keeps only in-frame clones and is missing some. The data show hundreds of thousands of clones, roughly 89% seen once. CDR3 length: 16 residues. V lost 5 bases and J lost 9; bases outside the gene matches: 11. Germline lookup yields CDR1 MGHRA and CDR2 YSYEKL. The sequenced material came from PBMCs or T cells enriched from blood (not recorded which). The chain recombines TRBV4-1 with TRBJ2-1, with 12 nucleotides matching TRBD1. The clonotype originates from a woman between 18 and 29 years old who had recovered from COVID-19. Here the CDR3 DNA reads TGCGCCAGCAGCAGATTCCGGGACAGGGGGCTTGGTGAGCAGTTCTTC. It specifies CASSRFRDRGLGEQFF.